This TCR beta chain comes out of a study of shared clonotypes between healthy human individuals. Replicate sorted-subset PCRs were loaded with 150 to 250 ng DNA, tens of thousands of T cell genomes. Clones were sequenced by immunoSEQ multiplex PCR, and TCRdb holds only the in-frame ones, with some missing. This table has roughly 2.5 million clones, roughly 92% appearing once. This clone was found once. V shed 5 bases, J shed 5 bases, and the junction held 8 bases outside the gene matches. This CDR3 spans 15 amino acids. Germline V lookup: CDR1 SGHRS, CDR2 YFSETQ. Naive CD45RA+ and memory CD45RA-negative subsets were split from CD4+ cells.

V gene TRBV5-1 combines with J gene TRBJ2-1; 9 bases line up with TRBD2. The sequenced sample consisted of naive CD4+ T cells sorted from blood. The subset is: CD45RA+ positively selected. This sequence was found in a man between 18 and 35 years old in good health. The CDR3 sequence: CASRLGLAGNNEQFF. The CDR3, as DNA: TGCGCCAGCAGACTAGGGCTAGCGGGAAACAATGAGCAGTTCTTC.